Shown below are 3 T cell receptor beta chains from a single sample sequenced in a study of blood T cell repertoires in COVID-19. Here immunoSEQ multiplex PCR was the method, and the copy in TCRdb shows in-frame clones only, minus some. Found here are approximately 110,000 clones, more than 70% of them singletons; the top ten hold around 5%. Material for sequencing was peripheral blood. Receptors were obtained from a human donor in a cohort sampled during active COVID-19.

The V call is TRBV7-8, the J call TRBJ2-7; TRBD2 matches 9 bases. This CDR3 is 14 amino acids long. Unmatched junction bases numbered 5, after V lost 5 bases and J lost 3 bases. Germline V gene data show CDR1 as SGHVS and CDR2 as FQNEAQ. CDR3 sequence (DNA): TGTGCCAGCAGCGTGCGGGAGGGCCGCTACGAGCAGTACTTC. This gives the protein CASSVREGRYEQYF.

The rearrangement uses TRBV9 and TRBJ1-1; a weak D match, TRBD1 (5 bases). The germline V gene encodes CDR1 SGDLS and CDR2 YYNGEE. The CDR3 runs to 13 residues. The V and J ends lost 0 bases and 10 bases respectively, with 13 bases between them. The CDR3 DNA reads TGTGCCAGCAGCGTAGGGGGAAGGGGTGGAGCTTTCTTT. This encodes CASSVGGRGGAFF.

The chain joins TRBV2 to TRBJ2-1, with D maybe TRBD2 (6 bases). Deletions cut 7 bases from V and 4 bases from J, with 8 bases between. CDR1 SNHLY and CDR2 FYNNEI come from the germline V gene. The CDR3 spans 12 residues. CDR3 sequence: CASTGGYNEQFF. The CDR3 DNA reads TGTGCCAGCACCGGAGGGTACAATGAGCAGTTCTTC.